This T cell receptor beta chain was recovered during a study of blood T cells in healthy people across ages (dated by TCRdb to the mid-2010s). Some background on the complete study: In model experiments, template switching captured roughly one uniquely barcoded TCR beta cDNA molecule for every two T cells. Age-related changes in TCR beta repertoire diversity were measured in the study by deep sequencing normalized with unique cDNA molecular identifiers. Donors were grouped into four age groups: young (average approximately 16 years), middle-aged (roughly 40), aged (62) and long-lived (less than 85). To avoid experimental bias, donors of different ages were distributed randomly across sequencing lanes. Using the same blood draw, the study looked at two additional independent replicas of 1 million unique cDNA reads for two donors, one aged 18 to 29 and the other aged 80 or older.

The CDR3 runs 15 residues from the cysteine to the phenylalanine. Kept here is only the CDR3 DNA, which spans 45 bases and is read in frame from base 1. Compared with germline, V lacks 6 bases and J lacks 5 bases; bases without a gene match: 11. The germline V gene specifies SNHLY as CDR1 and FYNNEI as CDR2. The library came from 5' RACE. The instrument given in TCRdb is Illumina HiSeq 2500. A second PCR of about 6 to 11 cycles was run with a J-beta primer mix and a sample-barcoded 5' primer. A unique molecular identifier was introduced onto each TCR beta cDNA molecule by a template-switch 5' adaptor carrying 12 random nucleotides. Each sample yielded at least 2.5 million CDR3-containing paired-end reads. All of the RNA was converted into first-strand cDNA using the Mint cDNA synthesis kit, with a TRBC-specific oligonucleotide serving as the primer. After uracil-DNA glycosylase treatment, a first 18-cycle PCR used universal primers M1SS and BC2_uni_R on all cDNA. Per the authors' processing: Each sample was normalized by randomly selecting 1 million high-quality reads, each carrying a distinct molecular identifier. Reads sharing molecular identifiers were discarded rather than binned into consensus sequences. CDR3 identification, clonotype clustering and error correction used MiTCR with a Q25 quality threshold and the strictest error-elimination algorithm. A nonparametric unseen species model with Euler transformation was used to estimate lower-bound total TCR beta diversity. TCRdb's own reprocessing of the public reads used fastp at Q25 and MiXCR and kept productive beta chains. When rows share a CDR3 protein, they turn into one entry using the most common DNA and genes. TCRdb, not the authors, supplied the V and J calls. This sample has around 1,700,000 distinct CDR3 sequences in its table, and roughly 28% of those were observed once. The ten largest clones take up 6.5% to 8.5% of the sample.

The donors were 40 or so Caucasian individuals from Russia, aged about 6 to 100 years, who were systemically healthy. Around 10 milliliters of peripheral blood were collected from each donor into EDTA-treated Vacutainer tubes. Ficoll-Paque density-gradient centrifugation was used to isolate PBMCs, with at least 7 million per sample. Total RNA was extracted from PBMCs with Trizol reagent, with at least 5.5 micrograms obtained per sample. For every donor, flow cytometry on a PBMC aliquot measured the percentage of naive CD45RAhigh/CD27high T cells. Notes on this clonotype: The specificity of this receptor is unknown. The record has no base qualities; no much larger clone is one base away.

The full study reports these points: As age increased, observed TCR beta diversity per million T cells dropped in a roughly linear way, and a significant reduction was already evident by age roughly 36. Because donor CMV infection status was unknown, age-related changes in expanded clonotypes were potentially confounded. A strong correlation was found between observed TCR beta diversity and the percentage of naive T cells measured by flow cytometry. Total diversity estimates from one million sequenced T cells were considered lower bounds and underestimates. Because profiling used bulk unsorted PBMCs, naive and antigen-experienced compartments could not be compared conclusively. The long-lived group showed more naive CD4+ T cells, fewer expanded clones and increased TCR diversity than the aged group, suggesting age selection.

Sequenced material: blood. This clonotype originated in a young woman in good health. The chain is encoded by TRBV2 joined to TRBJ1-2, and 8 junction bases match TRBD1. For the CDR3, the sequence is CASRVNGQGAYGYTF. The base sequence is TGTGCCAGCAGGGTAAATGGACAGGGAGCTTATGGCTACACCTTC.